The next 20 T cell receptor beta chains were all read from a single sample in a study of blood T cell repertoires in COVID-19 (dated by TCRdb to 2019 to 2021). The library was prepared using the immunoSEQ multiplex PCR assay. TCRdb provides this immuneACCESS table in a form limited to in-frame rearrangements. Some clones are lacking; in checked studies, under half of them reflect an unresolved V gene, and why the rest are absent is not known. The sample table holds roughly 110,000 clones, of which more than 70% were seen once. The ten largest clones add up to around 4.4% of the sample. Material: peripheral blood. These receptor sequences come from a human donor in a cohort sampled during active COVID-19.

As for this clone: The junction shows a germline mismatch at one end, possibly a read error. J is TRBJ2-1 and V is TRBV4-3; a weak D match, TRBD1 (5 bases). The V gene's germline CDR1 is LGHNA and CDR2 YSLEER. This CDR3 has 13 amino acids. The CDR3 reads CASSQDLTQGNLF. The DNA of the CDR3 is TGCGCCAGCAGCCAGGATCTTACCCAGGGTAATCTCTTC.

This clone has more than one count but fewer than ten. V and J are TRBV19 and TRBJ2-3, with TRBD1 matching over 7 bases. Trimming cost V 9 bases and J 2 bases; bases outside gene matches: 11. CDR3 length: 15 residues. Looked up from germline, CDR1 is LNHDA and CDR2 is SQIVND (reference sequence). CDR3 nucleotide sequence: TGTGCCAGCGACATTACGGGACAGACCACAGATACGCAGTATTTT. It translates to CASDITGQTTDTQYF.

The V gene is TRBV29-1, the J gene TRBJ1-4; no definite D call. Germline values: CDR1 SQVTM, CDR2 ANQGSEA. This CDR3 comprises 12 residues. The V end lost 7 bases, the J end lost 8 bases, and 14 bases lay between the germline ends. The CDR3 DNA reads as TGCAGCGCTGTAAGGGCGGGAGAAAAACTGTTTTTT. Its translation is CSAVRAGEKLFF.

This clone was recorded once. J is TRBJ2-4 and V is TRBV3-1 (or the pseudogene TRBV3-2); 7 bases are a match to TRBD2. Germline-derived CDR1 and CDR2 are LGHDT and YNNKEL (reference sequence). CDR3 length: 16 residues. V lost 4 bases, J lost 6 bases, and 12 bases stayed unmatched. CDR3 residues: CASSPSGRERGNIQYF. CDR3 in DNA: TGTGCCAGCAGCCCCTCGGGAAGGGAGCGGGGAAACATTCAGTACTTC.

The chain combines TRBV19 with TRBJ1-2; D is perhaps TRBD1 (5 bases). The V end was cut by 5 bases, the J end by 5 bases, with 9 bases between. Germline V gene lookup returns CDR1 LNHDA and CDR2 SQIVND (reference sequence). The CDR3 is made up of 12 amino acids. The CDR3 here is CASSPAGYGYTF. In DNA, the CDR3 is TGTGCCAGTAGTCCGGCAGGGTATGGCTACACCTTC.

The chain joins TRBV11-2 to TRBJ2-1; no reliable D call. The CDR3 is 13 residues long. Trimming removed 5 bases at V and 7 bases at J, with 12 bases between. Germline CDR1 reads SGHAT; CDR2 reads FQNNGV. DNA for the CDR3: TGTGCCAGCAGCATTAGCCGGAGAAATGAGCAGTTCTTC. This gives the protein CASSISRRNEQFF.

The chain employs TRBV19 and TRBJ2-1, with TRBD2 matching 11 bases. V lost 4 bases, J lost 8 bases, and 16 bases stayed unmatched. The CDR3 has 18 amino acids. Germline values: CDR1 LNHDA, CDR2 SQIVND (reference sequence). In nucleotides, the CDR3 is TGTGCCAGTAGTAGACAGGGAAGGGGGTCTAGCGGGAGGTATGAGCAGTTCTTC. Protein sequence: CASSRQGRGSSGRYEQFF.

The table lists this clone with a count of one. V usage is TRBV30 and J usage is TRBJ1-6, with TRBD1 matching 7 bases. Germline loops: CDR1 GTSNPN, CDR2 SVGIG (reference sequence). J gave up 7 bases and V 1 base, and 4 bases lay outside the gene matches. There are 14 residues in the CDR3. The CDR3 loop is CAWSGTGGNSPLHF. CDR3 in DNA: TGTGCCTGGAGTGGGACAGGAGGGAATTCACCCCTCCACTTT.

This chain joins TRBV19 and TRBJ1-1; tentative D call: TRBD1 (5 bases). The V gene lost 6 bases and the J gene lost 0 bases, with 14 bases spanning the gap. The CDR3 contains 15 residues. The germline V gene encodes CDR1 LNHDA and CDR2 SQIVND (reference sequence). Written as DNA, the CDR3 is TGTGCCAGTAGCCACGACAGATTCATGAACACTGAAGCTTTCTTT. Its translation: CASSHDRFMNTEAFF. Using reference TRBV19 and TRBJ1-1 for the parts outside the CDR3, the full variable domain is DGGITQSPKYLFRKEGQNVTLSCEQNLNHDAMYWYRQDPGQGLRLIYYSQIVNDFQKGDIAEGYSVSREKKESFPLTVTSAQKNPTAFYLCASSHDRFMNTEAFFGQGTRLTVV.

The CDR3 reads CASSFPGEGYTF. The CDR3 DNA follows: TGTGCCAGCAGTTTCCCAGGGGAAGGCTACACCTTC. The chain uses TRBV12-3 or TRBV12-4 and TRBJ1-2, with D possibly matching TRBD1 (6 bases). V was clipped by 3 bases and J by 8 bases, with 10 bases between them. The CDR3 totals 12 residues.

The CDR3: CASSLSSLSTSYGYTF. The CDR3 nucleotides are TGTGCCAGCAGCTTGTCCAGTCTTTCAACATCGTATGGCTACACCTTC. The V gene is TRBV5-5, the J gene TRBJ1-2; D remains ambiguous. Germline V gene lookup returns CDR1 SGHKS and CDR2 YYEKEE (reference sequence). V lost 1 base to trimming and J lost 5 bases, with 18 bases between them. The CDR3 extends over 16 amino acids.

The CDR3 sequence: CASSWGQGPTYEQYF. In nucleotides, the CDR3 is TGTGCCAGCAGTTGGGGGCAGGGCCCAACCTACGAGCAGTACTTC. The chain links TRBV6-2 or TRBV6-3 to TRBJ2-7; a weak D match, TRBD1 (6 bases). The CDR3 runs to 15 residues. Trimming took 4 bases from V and 2 from J, leaving 15 bases between them. Germline V gene lookup returns CDR1 MNHEY and CDR2 SVGEGT.

The gene calls are TRBV30 and TRBJ1-5; TRBD1 agrees at 12 bases. The ends lost 2 bases at V and 7 bases at J; junction bases unmatched: 6. CDR1 GTSNPN and CDR2 SVGIG come from the germline V gene (reference sequence). CDR3 length equals 15 residues. CDR3 amino acids: CAWSYGTGGGQPQHF. The CDR3 DNA reads TGTGCCTGGAGTTACGGGACAGGGGGCGGCCAGCCCCAGCATTTT.

The chain combines TRBV11-3 with TRBJ1-1; 8 nucleotides line up with TRBD1. CDR3 length equals 13 residues. J lost 7 bases, V lost 3 bases, and 4 bases had no gene match. Germline values: CDR1 SGHNT, CDR2 YENEEA. CDR3 sequence (DNA): TGTGCCAGCAGCTTTACCGGGACAGGTGAAGCTTTCTTT. It specifies CASSFTGTGEAFF.

The chain carries TRBV5-1 and TRBJ1-1, with D perhaps matching TRBD1 (6 bases). V was trimmed by 4 bases and J by 6 bases, leaving 22 bases between them. The germline V gene has CDR1 SGHRS and CDR2 YFSETQ. The CDR3 is made up of 16 amino acids. The CDR3 region has the DNA TGCGCCAGCAGCCGAGGAAAAAACAGGGCCGAACCTGAAGCTTTCTTT. Translated, it gives CASSRGKNRAEPEAFF.

This clone was observed a single time. This chain links TRBV25-1 with TRBJ2-3; possibly TRBD1 for D (5 bases). There are 14 residues in the CDR3. Germline CDR1 MGHDK, CDR2 SYGVNS. Trimming took 5 bases from V and 2 from J, leaving 11 bases between them. In nucleotides, the CDR3 is TGTGCCAGCAGTATGGACACTTACACAGATACGCAGTATTTT. It specifies CASSMDTYTDTQYF.

This rearrangement joins TRBV18 to TRBJ2-6, with D possibly being TRBD1 (5 bases). This CDR3 comprises 16 residues. Trimming removed 2 bases from V and 1 base from J, with 9 bases in between. Germline V gene lookup returns CDR1 KGHSH and CDR2 LQKENI. As DNA, the CDR3 is TGTGCCAGCTCACCAAGCAGGGCATCTGGGGCCAACGTCCTGACTTTC. This translates into CASSPSRASGANVLTF.

The V gene is TRBV4-3, the J gene TRBJ2-1; tentative D call: TRBD1 (6 bases). The germline gives CDR1 LGHNA, CDR2 YSLEER. This CDR3 is built from 19 residues. V lost 1 base to trimming and J lost 0 bases, with 19 bases between them. The CDR3 spells CASSQAAQGMMSSYNEQFF. Written as DNA, the CDR3 is TGCGCCAGCAGCCAAGCCGCTCAGGGGATGATGAGCTCCTACAATGAGCAGTTCTTC.

The chain employs TRBV14 and TRBJ2-3, with TRBD2 matching 10 bases. The CDR3 extends over 17 amino acids. CDR1 SGHDN and CDR2 FVKESK come from the germline V gene. Losses at the gene ends were 4 bases for V and 5 bases for J; bases not matched to a gene: 12. The CDR3 bases are TGTGCCAGCAGCCCCCCGGGTAGCGGGAGGTGGAGAGATACGCAGTATTTT. This encodes CASSPPGSGRWRDTQYF.

This CDR3 is CASSLGLYTGGGHATNEKLFF. CDR3 bases: TGCGCCAGCAGCTTGGGACTCTATACAGGGGGAGGACATGCAACTAATGAAAAACTGTTTTTT. J is TRBJ1-4 and V is TRBV5-1, with 8 bases that match TRBD1. CDR3 size: 21 residues. Germline V CDR1 and CDR2: SGHRS, YFSETQ. V shed 0 bases and J 0 bases; nucleotides not matched to a gene: 16.